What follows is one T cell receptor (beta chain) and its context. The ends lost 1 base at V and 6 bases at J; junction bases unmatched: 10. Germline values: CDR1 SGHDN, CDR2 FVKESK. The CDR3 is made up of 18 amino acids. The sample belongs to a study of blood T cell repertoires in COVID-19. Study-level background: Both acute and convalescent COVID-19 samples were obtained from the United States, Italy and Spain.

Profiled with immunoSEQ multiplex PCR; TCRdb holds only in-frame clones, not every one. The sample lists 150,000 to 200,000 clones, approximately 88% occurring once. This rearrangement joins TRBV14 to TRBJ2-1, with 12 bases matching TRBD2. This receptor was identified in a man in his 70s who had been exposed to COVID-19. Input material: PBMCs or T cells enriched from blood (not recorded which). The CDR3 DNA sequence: TGTGCCAGCAGCCAAGGACTAGGCGCTAGCGGGAGGGCCAATGAGCAGTTCTTC. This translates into CASSQGLGASGRANEQFF.